This T cell receptor (beta chain) was sequenced during a study of cytomegalovirus exposure and HLA in healthy donors. This PCR relied on a set of 60 Vbeta primers and 13 Jbeta primers. This table comes from immunoSEQ multiplex PCR, and its TCRdb copy is limited to in-frame clones, with some not included. The sample shows more than 90,000 clones, around three quarters of them seen only once. For this clone: Antigen: not known.

Study conclusions and caveats: Donors were assumed by presence/absence analyses to have roughly uniform sequencing depth.

Sequencing was performed on PBMCs. This clonotype was sampled from a young woman in good health and CMV-seropositive.

CDR3 sequence (DNA): TGTGCCAGCAGGCCCAGGGCTAGCTCCTACGAGCAGTACTTC. Translating it yields CASRPRASSYEQYF. This chain joins TRBV2 and TRBJ2-7, with D possibly being TRBD1 (5 bases). V lost 6 bases to trimming and J lost 0 bases, with 12 bases between them. The CDR3 length is 14 residues. The germline V gene has CDR1 SNHLY and CDR2 FYNNEI.